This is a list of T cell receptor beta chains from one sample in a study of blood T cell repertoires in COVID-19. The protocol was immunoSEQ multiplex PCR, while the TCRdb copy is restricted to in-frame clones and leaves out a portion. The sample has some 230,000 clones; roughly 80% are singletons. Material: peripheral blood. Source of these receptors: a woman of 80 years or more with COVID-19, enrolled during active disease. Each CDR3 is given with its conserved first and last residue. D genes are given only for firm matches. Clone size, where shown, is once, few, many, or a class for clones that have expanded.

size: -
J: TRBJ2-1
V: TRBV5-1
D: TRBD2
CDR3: CASSLEPTSGGYNEQFF
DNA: TGCGCCAGCAGCTTGGAACCGACTAGCGGGGGATACAATGAGCAGTTCTTC

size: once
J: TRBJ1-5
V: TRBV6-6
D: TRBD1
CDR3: CASGSPGQGTKHF
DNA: TGTGCCAGCGGTTCACCGGGACAGGGGACTAAGCATTTT

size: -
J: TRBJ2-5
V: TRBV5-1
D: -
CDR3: CASSPGGLEETQYF
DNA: TGCGCCAGCAGCCCGGGGGGCCTCGAAGAGACCCAGTACTTC

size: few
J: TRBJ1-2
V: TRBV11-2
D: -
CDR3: CASSHWTRRGGYTF
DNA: TGTGCCAGCAGCCACTGGACGCGCCGGGGAGGCTACACCTTC

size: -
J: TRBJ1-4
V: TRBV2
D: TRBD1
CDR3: CASSAGTGNEKLFF
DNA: TGTGCCAGCAGCGCCGGGACAGGGAATGAAAAACTGTTTTTT

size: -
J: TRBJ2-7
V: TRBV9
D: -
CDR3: CASSVVAGSEQYF
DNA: TGTGCCAGCAGCGTAGTGGCAGGTAGCGAGCAGTACTTC

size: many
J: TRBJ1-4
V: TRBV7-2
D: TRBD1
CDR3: CASSSMGQEIAEKLFF
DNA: TGTGCCAGCAGCTCAATGGGACAGGAAATAGCCGAAAAACTGTTTTTT

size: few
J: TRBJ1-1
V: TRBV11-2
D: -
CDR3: CASSPIRGLNTEAFF
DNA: TGTGCCAGCAGCCCGATAAGGGGATTGAACACTGAAGCTTTCTTT

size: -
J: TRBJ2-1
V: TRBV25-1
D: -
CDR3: CASSDVAGYSLGDEQFF
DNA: TGTGCCAGCAGTGACGTGGCGGGATACTCCCTCGGGGATGAGCAGTTCTTC

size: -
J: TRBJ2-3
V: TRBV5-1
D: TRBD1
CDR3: CASSRDRRGTDTQYF
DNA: TGCGCCAGCAGCCGGGACAGGAGGGGGACAGATACGCAGTATTTT

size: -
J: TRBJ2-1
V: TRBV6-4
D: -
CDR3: CASSVRWGGEQFF
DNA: TGTGCCAGCAGCGTCCGTTGGGGAGGCGAGCAGTTCTTC

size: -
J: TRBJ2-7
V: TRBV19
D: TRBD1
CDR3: CASRGTGGDEQYF
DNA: TGTGCCAGTAGAGGGACAGGGGGCGACGAGCAGTACTTC

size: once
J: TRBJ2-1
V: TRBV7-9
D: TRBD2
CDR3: CASSLVSSGSSYNEQFF
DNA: TGTGCCAGCAGCTTAGTGTCTAGCGGGTCATCCTACAATGAGCAGTTCTTC

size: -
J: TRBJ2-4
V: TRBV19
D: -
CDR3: CASSAAGTTKNIQYF
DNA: TGTGCCAGTAGCGCTGCCGGGACAACCAAAAACATTCAGTACTTC

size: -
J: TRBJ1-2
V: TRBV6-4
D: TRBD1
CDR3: CASSPEPQGYGYTF
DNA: TGTGCCAGCAGTCCGGAGCCACAGGGGTATGGCTACACCTTC

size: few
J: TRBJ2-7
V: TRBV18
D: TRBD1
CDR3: CASSPPGQGAYEQYF
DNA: TGTGCCAGCTCACCACCGGGACAGGGGGCATACGAGCAGTACTTC

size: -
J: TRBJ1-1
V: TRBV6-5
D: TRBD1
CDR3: CASRNRGLNTEAFF
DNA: TGTGCCAGCAGGAACAGGGGACTGAACACTGAAGCTTTCTTT

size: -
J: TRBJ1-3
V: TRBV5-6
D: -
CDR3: CASSLAGVPAGNTIYF
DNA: TGTGCCAGCAGCTTGGCCGGGGTACCCGCTGGAAACACCATATATTTT

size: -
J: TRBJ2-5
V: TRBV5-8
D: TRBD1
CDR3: CASSLAGDRVSETQYF
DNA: TGTGCCAGCAGCTTGGCTGGGGACAGGGTTTCAGAGACCCAGTACTTC

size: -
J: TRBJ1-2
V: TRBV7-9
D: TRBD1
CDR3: CASSLYPGQYGYTF
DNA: TGTGCCAGCAGCTTATACCCGGGACAGTATGGCTACACCTTC

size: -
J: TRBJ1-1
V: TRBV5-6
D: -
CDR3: CASSFSNTEAFF
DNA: TGTGCCAGCAGCTTCAGTAACACTGAAGCTTTCTTT

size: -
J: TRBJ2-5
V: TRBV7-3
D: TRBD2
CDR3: CASSSGTSGSKKRETQYF
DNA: TGTGCCAGCAGCTCCGGGACTAGCGGAAGCAAAAAACGAGAGACCCAGTACTTC

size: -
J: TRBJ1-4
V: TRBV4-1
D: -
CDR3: CASSRSGRGLPKNEKLFF
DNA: TGCGCCAGCAGCCGATCAGGGAGGGGCCTACCGAAAAATGAAAAACTGTTTTTT

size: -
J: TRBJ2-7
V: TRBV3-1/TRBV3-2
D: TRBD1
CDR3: CASSQGTGPYEQYF
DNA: TGTGCCAGCAGCCAAGGGACAGGGCCCTACGAGCAGTACTTC

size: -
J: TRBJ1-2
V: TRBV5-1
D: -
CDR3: CASSYPGAGYTF
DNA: TGCGCCAGCAGCTATCCAGGGGCTGGCTACACCTTC

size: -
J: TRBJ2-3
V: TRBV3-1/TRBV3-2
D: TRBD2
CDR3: CASSQVRGGTDTQYF
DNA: TGTGCCAGCAGCCAGGTGCGGGGGGGAACAGATACGCAGTATTTT

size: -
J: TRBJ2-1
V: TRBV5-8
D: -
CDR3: CASSKLVNPSYNEQFF
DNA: TGTGCCAGCAGCAAACTAGTGAACCCCTCCTACAATGAGCAGTTCTTC

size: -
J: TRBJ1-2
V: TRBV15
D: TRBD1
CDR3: CATSSAGTGFGYTF
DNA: TGTGCCACCAGCAGTGCCGGGACAGGGTTCGGCTACACCTTC

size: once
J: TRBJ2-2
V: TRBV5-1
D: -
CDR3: CASSSTGELFF
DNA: TGCGCCAGCAGTTCGACAGGGGAGCTGTTTTTT